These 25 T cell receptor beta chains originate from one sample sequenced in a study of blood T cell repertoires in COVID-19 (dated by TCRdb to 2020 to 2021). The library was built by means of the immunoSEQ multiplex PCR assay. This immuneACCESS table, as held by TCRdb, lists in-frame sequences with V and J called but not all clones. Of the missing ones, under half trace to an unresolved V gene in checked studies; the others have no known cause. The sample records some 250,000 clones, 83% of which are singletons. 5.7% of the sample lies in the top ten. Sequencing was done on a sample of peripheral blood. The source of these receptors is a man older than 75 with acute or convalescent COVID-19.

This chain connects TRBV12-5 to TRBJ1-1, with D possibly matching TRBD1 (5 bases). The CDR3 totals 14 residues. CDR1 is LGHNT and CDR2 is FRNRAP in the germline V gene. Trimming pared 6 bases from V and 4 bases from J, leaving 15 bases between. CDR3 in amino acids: CASGGGFSGTEAFF. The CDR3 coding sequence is TGTGCTAGTGGGGGGGGGTTCAGTGGCACTGAAGCTTTCTTT.

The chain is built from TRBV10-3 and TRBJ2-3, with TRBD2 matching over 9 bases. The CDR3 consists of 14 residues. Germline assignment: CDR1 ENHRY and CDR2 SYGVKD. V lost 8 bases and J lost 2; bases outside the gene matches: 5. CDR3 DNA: TGTGCCATCCGCCTAGCGGGGCCCACAGATACGCAGTATTTT. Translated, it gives CAIRLAGPTDTQYF.

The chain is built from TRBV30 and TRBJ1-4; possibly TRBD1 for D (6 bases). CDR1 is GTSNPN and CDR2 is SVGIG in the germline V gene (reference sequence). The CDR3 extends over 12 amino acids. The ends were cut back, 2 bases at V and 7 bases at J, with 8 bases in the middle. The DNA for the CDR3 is TGTGCCTGGAGTCTGACAGGTGAAAAACTGTTTTTT. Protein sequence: CAWSLTGEKLFF.

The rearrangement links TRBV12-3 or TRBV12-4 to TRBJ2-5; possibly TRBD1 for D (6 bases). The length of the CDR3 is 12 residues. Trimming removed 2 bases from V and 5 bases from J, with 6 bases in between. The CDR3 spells CASSLRGETQYF. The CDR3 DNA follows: TGTGCCAGCAGTTTAAGGGGGGAGACCCAGTACTTC.

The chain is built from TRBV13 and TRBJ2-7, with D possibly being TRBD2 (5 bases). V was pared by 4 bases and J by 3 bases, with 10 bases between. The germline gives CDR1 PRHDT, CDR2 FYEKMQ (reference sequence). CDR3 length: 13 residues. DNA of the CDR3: TGTGCCAGCAGCTCCGGACTGAGCTACGAGCAGTACTTC. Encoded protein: CASSSGLSYEQYF.

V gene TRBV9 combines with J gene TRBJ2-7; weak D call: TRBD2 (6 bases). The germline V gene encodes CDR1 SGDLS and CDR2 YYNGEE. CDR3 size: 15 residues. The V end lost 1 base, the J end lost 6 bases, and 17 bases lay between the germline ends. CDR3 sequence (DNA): TGTGCCAGCAGCGTAAGGTGGGACTCGGGCGGCGAGCAGTACTTC. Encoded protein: CASSVRWDSGGEQYF.

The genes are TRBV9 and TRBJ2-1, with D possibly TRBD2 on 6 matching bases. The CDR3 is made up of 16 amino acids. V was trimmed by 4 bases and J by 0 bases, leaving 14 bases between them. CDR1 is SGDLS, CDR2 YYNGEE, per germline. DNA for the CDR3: TGTGCCAGCAGCACCACTGGGCGGGGCTCCTACAATGAGCAGTTCTTC. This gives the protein CASSTTGRGSYNEQFF.

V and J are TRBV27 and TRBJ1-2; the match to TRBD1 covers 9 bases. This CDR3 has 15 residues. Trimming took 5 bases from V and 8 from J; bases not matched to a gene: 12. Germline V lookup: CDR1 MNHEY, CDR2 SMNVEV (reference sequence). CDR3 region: CASSTEWTGVGGYTF. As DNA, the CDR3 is TGTGCCAGCAGTACTGAATGGACAGGGGTAGGAGGCTACACCTTC.

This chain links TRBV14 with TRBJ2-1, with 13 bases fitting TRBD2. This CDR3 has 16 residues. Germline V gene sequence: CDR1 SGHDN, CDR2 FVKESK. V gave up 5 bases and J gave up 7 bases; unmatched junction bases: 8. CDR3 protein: CASSKRTSGGGNEQFF. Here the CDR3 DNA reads TGTGCCAGCAGCAAACGGACTAGCGGGGGTGGGAATGAGCAGTTCTTC.

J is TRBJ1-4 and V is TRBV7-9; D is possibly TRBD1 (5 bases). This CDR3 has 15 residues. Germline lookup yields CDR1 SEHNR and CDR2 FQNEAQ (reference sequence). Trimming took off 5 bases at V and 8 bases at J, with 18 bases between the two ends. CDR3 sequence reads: CASSPRQLETEKLFF. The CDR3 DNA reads TGTGCCAGCAGCCCGAGACAGTTGGAAACAGAAAAACTGTTTTTT. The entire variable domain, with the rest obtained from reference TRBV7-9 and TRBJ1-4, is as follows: DTGVSQNPRHKITKRGQNVTFRCDPISEHNRLYWYRQTLGQGPEFLTYFQNEAQLEKSRLLSDRFSAERPKGSFSTLEIQRTEQGDSAMYLCASSPRQLETEKLFFGSGTQLSVL.

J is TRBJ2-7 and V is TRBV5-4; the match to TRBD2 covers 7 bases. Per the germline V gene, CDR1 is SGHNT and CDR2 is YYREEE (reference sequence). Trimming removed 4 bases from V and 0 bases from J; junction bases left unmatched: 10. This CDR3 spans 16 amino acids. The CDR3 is CASSEEAGRSSYEQYF. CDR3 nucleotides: TGTGCCAGCAGCGAGGAAGCGGGAAGGAGCTCCTACGAGCAGTACTTC. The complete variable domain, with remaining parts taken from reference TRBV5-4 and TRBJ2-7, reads ETGVTQSPTHLIKTRGQQVTLRCSSQSGHNTVSWYQQALGQGPQFIFQYYREEENGRGNFPPRFSGLQFPNYSSELNVNALELDDSALYLCASSEEAGRSSYEQYFGPGTRLTVT.

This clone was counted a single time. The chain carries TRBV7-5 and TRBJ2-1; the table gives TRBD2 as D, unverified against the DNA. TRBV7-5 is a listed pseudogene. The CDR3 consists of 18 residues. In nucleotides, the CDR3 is TGTGCCAGAAGCTTAGGTGGGCTGACCGGGACCGGAGGGAATGAGCAGTTCTTC. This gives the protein CARSLGGLTGTGGNEQFF.

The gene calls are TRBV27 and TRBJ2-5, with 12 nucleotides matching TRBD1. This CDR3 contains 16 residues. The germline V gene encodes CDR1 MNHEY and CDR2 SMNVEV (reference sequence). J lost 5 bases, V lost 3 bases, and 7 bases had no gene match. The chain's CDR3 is CASSFSGTGGYETQYF. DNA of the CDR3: TGTGCCAGCAGTTTTTCCGGGACAGGGGGCTATGAGACCCAGTACTTC.

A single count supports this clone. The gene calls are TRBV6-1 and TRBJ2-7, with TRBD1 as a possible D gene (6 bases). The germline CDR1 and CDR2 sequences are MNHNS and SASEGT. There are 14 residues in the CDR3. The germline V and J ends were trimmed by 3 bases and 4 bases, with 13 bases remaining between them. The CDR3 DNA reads TGTGCCAGCAGTGATCCCGGGACAATATACGAGCAGTACTTC. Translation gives CASSDPGTIYEQYF.

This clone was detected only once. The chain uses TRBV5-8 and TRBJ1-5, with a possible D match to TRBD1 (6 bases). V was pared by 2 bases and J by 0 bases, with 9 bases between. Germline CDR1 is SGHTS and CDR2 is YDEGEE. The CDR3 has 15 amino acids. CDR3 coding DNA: TGTGCCAGCAGCTTATCAGGGGATAGCAATCAGCCCCAGCATTTT. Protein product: CASSLSGDSNQPQHF.

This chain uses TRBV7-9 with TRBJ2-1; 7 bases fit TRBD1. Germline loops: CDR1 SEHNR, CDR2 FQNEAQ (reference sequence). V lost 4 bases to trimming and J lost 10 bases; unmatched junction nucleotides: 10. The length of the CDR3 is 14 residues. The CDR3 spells CASSSTGDNPEQFF. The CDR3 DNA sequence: TGTGCCAGCAGCTCCACAGGGGACAACCCAGAGCAGTTCTTC.

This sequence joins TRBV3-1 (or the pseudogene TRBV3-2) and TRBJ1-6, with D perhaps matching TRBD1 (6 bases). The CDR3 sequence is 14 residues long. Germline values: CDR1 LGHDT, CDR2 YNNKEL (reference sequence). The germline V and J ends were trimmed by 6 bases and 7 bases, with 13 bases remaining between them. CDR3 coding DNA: TGTGCCAGCAGTCAACCTAGGGGGAATTCACCCCTCCACTTT. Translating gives CASSQPRGNSPLHF.

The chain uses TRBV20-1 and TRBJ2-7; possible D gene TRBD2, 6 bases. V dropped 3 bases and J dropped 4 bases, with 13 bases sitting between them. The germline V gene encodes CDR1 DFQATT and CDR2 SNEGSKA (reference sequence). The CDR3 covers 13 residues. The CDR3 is CSASSGGEYEQYF. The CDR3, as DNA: TGCAGTGCTAGTTCGGGCGGGGAATACGAGCAGTACTTC.

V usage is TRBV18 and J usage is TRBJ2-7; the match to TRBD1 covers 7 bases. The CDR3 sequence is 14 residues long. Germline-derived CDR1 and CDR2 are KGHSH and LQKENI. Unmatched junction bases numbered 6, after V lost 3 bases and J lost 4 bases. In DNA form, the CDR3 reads TGTGCCAGCTCACCCCCGGGACAGAGTTACGAGCAGTACTTC. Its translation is CASSPPGQSYEQYF.

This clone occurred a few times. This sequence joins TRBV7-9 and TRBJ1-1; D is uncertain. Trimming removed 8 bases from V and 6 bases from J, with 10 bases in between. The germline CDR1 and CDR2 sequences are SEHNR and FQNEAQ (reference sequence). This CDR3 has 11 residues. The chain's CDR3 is CASRVESEAFF. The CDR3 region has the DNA TGTGCCAGCCGGGTCGAATCTGAAGCTTTCTTT.

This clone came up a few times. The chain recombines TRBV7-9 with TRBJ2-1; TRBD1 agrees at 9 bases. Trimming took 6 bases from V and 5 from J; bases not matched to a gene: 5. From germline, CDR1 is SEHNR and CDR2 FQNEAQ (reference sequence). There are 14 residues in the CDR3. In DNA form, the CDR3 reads TGTGCCAGCAGGGCCGGGACAGGGAACAATGAGCAGTTCTTC. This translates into CASRAGTGNNEQFF.

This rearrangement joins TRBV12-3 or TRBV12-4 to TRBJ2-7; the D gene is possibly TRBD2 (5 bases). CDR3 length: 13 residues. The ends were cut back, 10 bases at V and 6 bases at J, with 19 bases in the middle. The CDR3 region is CAIRDRGRGEQYF. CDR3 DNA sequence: TGTGCCATCCGTGACCGGGGTAGAGGCGAGCAGTACTTC.

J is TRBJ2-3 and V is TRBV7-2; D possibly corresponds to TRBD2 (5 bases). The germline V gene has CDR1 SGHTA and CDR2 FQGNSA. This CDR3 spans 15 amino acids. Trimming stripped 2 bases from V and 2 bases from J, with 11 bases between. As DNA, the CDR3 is TGTGCCAGCAGCTTAAGTGCTAGCAACACAGATACGCAGTATTTT. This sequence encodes CASSLSASNTDTQYF.

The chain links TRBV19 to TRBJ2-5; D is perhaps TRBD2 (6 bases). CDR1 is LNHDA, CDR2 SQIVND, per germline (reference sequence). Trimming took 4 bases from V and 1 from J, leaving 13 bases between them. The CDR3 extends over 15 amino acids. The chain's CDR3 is CASSRMGGGQETQYF. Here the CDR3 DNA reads TGTGCCAGTAGTAGGATGGGAGGAGGCCAAGAGACCCAGTACTTC.

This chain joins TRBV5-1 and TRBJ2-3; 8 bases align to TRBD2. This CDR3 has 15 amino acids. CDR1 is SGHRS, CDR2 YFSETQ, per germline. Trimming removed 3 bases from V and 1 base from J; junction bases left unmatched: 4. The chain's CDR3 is CASSYSGEGTDTQYF. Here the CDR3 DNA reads TGCGCCAGCAGCTATAGCGGGGAGGGCACAGATACGCAGTATTTT.